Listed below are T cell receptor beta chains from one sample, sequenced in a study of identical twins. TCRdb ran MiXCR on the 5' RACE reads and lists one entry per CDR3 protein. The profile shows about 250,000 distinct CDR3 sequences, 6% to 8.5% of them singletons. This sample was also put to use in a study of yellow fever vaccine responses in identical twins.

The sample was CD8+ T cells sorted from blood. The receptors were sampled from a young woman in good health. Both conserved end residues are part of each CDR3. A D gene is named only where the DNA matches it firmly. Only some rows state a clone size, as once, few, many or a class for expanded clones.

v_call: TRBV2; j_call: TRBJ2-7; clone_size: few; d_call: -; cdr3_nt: TGTGCCAGCAGTGAAACGTCGGTCCCTCACGAGCAGTACTTC; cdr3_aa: CASSETSVPHEQYF
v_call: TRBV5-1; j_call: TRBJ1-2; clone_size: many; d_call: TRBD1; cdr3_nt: TGCGCCAGCAGCTTGGCCCGGGACAGGGTTAATGGCTACACCTTC; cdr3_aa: CASSLARDRVNGYTF
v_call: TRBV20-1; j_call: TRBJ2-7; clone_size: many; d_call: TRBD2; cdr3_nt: TGCAGTGCTAGTCCCGTGCTAACAGCGGGAGGGGCCCCCTACGAGCAGTACTTC; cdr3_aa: CSASPVLTAGGAPYEQYF
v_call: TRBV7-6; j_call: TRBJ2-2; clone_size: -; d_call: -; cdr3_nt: TGTGCCAGCAGCTTAGCGATGGGAAGGGGGAACACCGGGGAGCTGTTTTTT; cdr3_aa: CASSLAMGRGNTGELFF
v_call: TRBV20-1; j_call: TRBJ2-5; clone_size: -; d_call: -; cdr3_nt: TGCAGTGCTAGAGATCAAAGGGCCCCCCAAGAGACCCAGTACTTC; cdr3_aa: CSARDQRAPQETQYF
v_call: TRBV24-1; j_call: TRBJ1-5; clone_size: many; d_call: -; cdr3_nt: TGTGCCACCAGTCGTATTGGTCAGCCCCAGCATTTT; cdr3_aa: CATSRIGQPQHF
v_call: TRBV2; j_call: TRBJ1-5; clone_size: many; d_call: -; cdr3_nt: TGTGCCAGCAGTGAGTTTACGGAAAATCAGCCCCAGCATTTT; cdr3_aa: CASSEFTENQPQHF
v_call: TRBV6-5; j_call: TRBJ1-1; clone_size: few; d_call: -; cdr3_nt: TGTGCCAGCAGTTTATCGGTCGGGGGGGGCATGAACACTGAAGCTTTCTTT; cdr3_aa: CASSLSVGGGMNTEAFF
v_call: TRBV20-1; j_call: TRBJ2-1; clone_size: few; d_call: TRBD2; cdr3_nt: TGCAGTGCTAGTTCGGAAAGGACTAGCGGGGTGTACAATGAGCAGTTCTTC; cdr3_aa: CSASSERTSGVYNEQFF
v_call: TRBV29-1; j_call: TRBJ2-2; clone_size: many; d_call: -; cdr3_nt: TGCAGCGTTGAGTTACCTAAGACCGGGGAGCTGTTTTTT; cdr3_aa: CSVELPKTGELFF